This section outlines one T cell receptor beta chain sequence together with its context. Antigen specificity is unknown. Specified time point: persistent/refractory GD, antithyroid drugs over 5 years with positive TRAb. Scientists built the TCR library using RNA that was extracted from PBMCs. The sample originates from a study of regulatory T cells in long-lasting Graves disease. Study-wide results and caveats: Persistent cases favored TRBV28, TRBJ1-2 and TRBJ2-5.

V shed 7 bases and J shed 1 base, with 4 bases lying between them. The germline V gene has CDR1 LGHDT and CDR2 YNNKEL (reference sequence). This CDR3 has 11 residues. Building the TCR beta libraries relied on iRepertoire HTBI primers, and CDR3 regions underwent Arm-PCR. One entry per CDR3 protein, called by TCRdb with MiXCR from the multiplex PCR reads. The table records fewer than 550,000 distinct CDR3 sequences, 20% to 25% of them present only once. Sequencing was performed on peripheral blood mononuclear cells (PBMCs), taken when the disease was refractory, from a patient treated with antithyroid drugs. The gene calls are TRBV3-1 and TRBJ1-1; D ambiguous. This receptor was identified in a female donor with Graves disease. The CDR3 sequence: CASTKNTEAFF. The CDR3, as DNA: TGTGCCAGCACTAAGAACACTGAAGCTTTCTTT.